What follows are 21 T cell receptor beta chains derived from one specimen sequenced in a study of cytomegalovirus exposure and HLA in healthy donors. Primers included in the PCR were 60 Vbeta and 13 Jbeta primers. The data were produced by immunoSEQ multiplex PCR, yet TCRdb's version contains in-frame clones alone and is incomplete. The sample holds some 140,000 clones; 75% to 85% are singletons and the top ten take about 3.4%. Specimen: PBMCs. These receptors all stem from a female donor in good health and CMV-seronegative.

The genes are TRBV23-1 and TRBJ1-3, with D tentatively TRBD1 (6 bases). TRBV23-1 is noted as an ORF with a role that remains uncertain. V was trimmed by 6 bases and J by 5 bases, leaving 14 bases between them. CDR3 size: 14 residues. The CDR3 is CASRTGTIRNTIYF. CDR3 in DNA: TGCGCCAGCAGGACAGGAACTATTAGAAACACCATATATTTT.

This clone was observed once. This rearrangement joins TRBV18 to TRBJ2-5; 8 bases align to TRBD1. CDR1 and CDR2 (germline): KGHSH, LQKENI. The CDR3 consists of 14 residues. V gave up 6 bases and J gave up 4 bases; unmatched junction bases: 7. CDR3 region: CASSRGQGGETQYF. For the CDR3, the DNA is TGTGCCAGCTCGCGCGGACAGGGCGGAGAGACCCAGTACTTC.

The V gene is TRBV7-3, the J gene TRBJ2-3; tentatively, D is TRBD1 (6 bases). Trimming left V 2 bases short and J 3 bases short, with 9 bases between. Looked up from germline, CDR1 is SGHTA and CDR2 is FQGTGA. This CDR3 has 14 residues. In DNA form, the CDR3 reads TGTGCCAGCAGCTTAGAAGGGGGAACAGATACGCAGTATTTT. Its translation: CASSLEGGTDTQYF.

This clone was counted only a few times. The rearrangement links TRBV6-5 to TRBJ1-6; the match to TRBD1 covers 10 bases. CDR3 length: 16 residues. Trimming removed 0 bases from V and 13 bases from J; junction bases left unmatched: 9. CDR1 and CDR2 (germline): MNHEY, SVGAGI. In DNA form, the CDR3 reads TGTGCCAGCAGTTACTCCGGGACAGGGGACCCAAGGCCCCTCCACTTT. Encoded protein: CASSYSGTGDPRPLHF.

This clone appeared a few times. The genes are TRBV10-3 and TRBJ1-4; tentatively, D is TRBD1 (6 bases). The CDR3 has 13 amino acids. The ends were cut back, 4 bases at V and 8 bases at J, with 11 bases in the middle. Germline-derived CDR1 and CDR2 are ENHRY and SYGVKD. In DNA, the CDR3 is TGTGCCATCAGTGGATCGGACAGAGAAAAACTGTTTTTT. This codes for CAISGSDREKLFF.

CDR3 sequence: CASSFLAGGGSDTQYF. The CDR3 nucleotides are TGTGCCAGCAGCTTCTTAGCGGGAGGGGGCAGTGATACGCAGTATTTT. The chain couples TRBV7-2 to TRBJ2-3; 11 bases are shared with TRBD2. Germline CDR1 reads SGHTA; CDR2 reads FQGNSA. J was trimmed by 6 bases and V by 3 bases; bases with no gene match: 8. This CDR3 contains 16 residues.

This clone was seen just once. CDR3 region: CASSWGSGPPYEQYF. DNA of the CDR3: TGTGCCAGCAGCTGGGGTAGCGGGCCCCCCTACGAGCAGTACTTC. The genes are TRBV11-2 and TRBJ2-7; TRBD2 matches at 7 bases. The germline CDR1 and CDR2 sequences are SGHAT and FQNNGV. The CDR3 runs 15 residues. J gave up 2 bases and V 4 bases, and 8 bases lay outside the gene matches.

The chain is built from TRBV29-1 and TRBJ2-2; unclear D gene. Trimming took 7 bases from V and 0 from J, leaving 12 bases between them. Per germline, CDR1 SQVTM and CDR2 ANQGSEA. The CDR3 contains 14 residues. The CDR3 nucleotides are TGCAGCGCCGCTAGACGTTCGAACACCGGGGAGCTGTTTTTT. It yields the protein CSAARRSNTGELFF.

The chain uses TRBV5-1 and TRBJ1-4; D might be TRBD1 (6 bases). Per the germline V gene, CDR1 is SGHRS and CDR2 is YFSETQ. This CDR3 contains 14 residues. Deletions cut 0 bases from V and 3 bases from J, with 6 bases between. In DNA, the CDR3 is TGCGCCAGCAGCTTGGGACAGGCTAATGAAAAACTGTTTTTT. It encodes CASSLGQANEKLFF.

The rearrangement links TRBV18 to TRBJ1-2; 7 positions match TRBD1. The J segment lost 2 bases and the V segment lost 5 bases, leaving 2 bases of the junction unmatched. The germline V gene encodes CDR1 KGHSH and CDR2 LQKENI. The CDR3 sequence is 13 residues long. The CDR3 sequence: CASSSQGNYGYTF. The CDR3 DNA reads TGTGCCAGCTCATCACAGGGGAACTATGGCTACACCTTC.

This clone was seen a handful of times. The chain joins TRBV4-1 to TRBJ2-7, with 10 bases lining up with TRBD2. The CDR3 loop spans 14 amino acids. Germline CDR1 and CDR2: MGHRA and YSYEKL. V gave up 3 bases and J gave up 2 bases; unmatched junction bases: 1. CDR3 coding DNA: TGCGCCAGCAGCCACCTAGCGGGGGCCTACGAGCAGTACTTC. It yields the protein CASSHLAGAYEQYF.

This chain links TRBV9 with TRBJ2-1; TRBD1 aligns across 8 bases. Germline V gives CDR1 SGDLS, CDR2 YYNGEE. After removal of 4 bases from V and 6 bases from J, the junction contained 9 bases not matched to a gene. The CDR3 totals 15 residues. CDR3 amino acids: CASSTRQGLGNEQFF. The CDR3 bases are TGTGCCAGCAGCACCAGACAGGGGCTGGGCAATGAGCAGTTCTTC.

The chain carries TRBV11-2 and TRBJ2-1, with TRBD1 matching 9 bases. Trimming took 3 bases from V and 4 from J; bases not matched to a gene: 7. Per germline, CDR1 SGHAT and CDR2 FQNNGV. The length of the CDR3 is 16 residues. CDR3 coding DNA: TGTGCCAGCAGCTTCTGGTCGGGACAGGGTTACAATGAGCAGTTCTTC. Amino acid sequence: CASSFWSGQGYNEQFF.

The CDR3 reads CASSLRRWAGNYNEQFF. The CDR3, as DNA: TGTGCCAGCAGCTTACGGCGATGGGCAGGTAACTACAATGAGCAGTTCTTC. The chain joins TRBV7-8 to TRBJ2-1; D uncertain. This CDR3 is built from 17 residues. The germline V gene has CDR1 SGHVS and CDR2 FQNEAQ. The germline V and J ends were trimmed by 2 bases and 3 bases, with 17 bases remaining between them. The complete variable domain, with remaining parts taken from reference TRBV7-8 and TRBJ2-1, reads GAGVSQSPRYKVAKRGQDVALRCDPISGHVSLFWYQQALGQGPEFLTYFQNEAQLDKSGLPSDRFFAERPEGSVSTLKIQRTQQEDSAVYLCASSLRRWAGNYNEQFFGPGTRLTVL.

The chain carries TRBV4-1 and TRBJ1-1; 7 bases fit TRBD1. CDR1 and CDR2 (germline): MGHRA, YSYEKL. This CDR3 has 14 amino acids. V was pared by 5 bases and J by 3 bases, with 6 bases of the junction left unmatched. DNA for the CDR3: TGCGCCAGCAGCTTCCCCAGGGGGGACACTGAAGCTTTCTTT. Protein: CASSFPRGDTEAFF.

The chain couples TRBV11-3 to TRBJ1-2, with 7 bases fitting TRBD1. The CDR3 is 16 amino acids. Germline V gene data show CDR1 as SGHNT and CDR2 as YENEEA. V lost 3 bases, J lost 2 bases, and 9 bases stayed unmatched. The CDR3 is CASSLRGPGENYGYTF. Written as DNA, the CDR3 is TGTGCCAGCAGCTTGAGGGGGCCAGGAGAAAACTATGGCTACACCTTC.

In this sample, this clone turned up once. The chain links TRBV27 to TRBJ2-1; 8 nucleotides line up with TRBD2. The V segment lost 8 bases and the J segment 8 bases; nucleotides outside the gene matches: 14. Germline assignment: CDR1 MNHEY and CDR2 SMNVEV (reference sequence). CDR3 size: 15 residues. CDR3 in DNA: TGTGCCAGCTCCACCCGGACTAGCTTCGGCGATGAGCAGTTCTTC. This sequence encodes CASSTRTSFGDEQFF.

The chain combines TRBV7-2 with TRBJ2-7; 12 bases agree with TRBD2. The CDR3 runs 15 residues. The trim removed 4 bases at V and 4 bases at J, leaving 5 bases unmatched. Germline V gives CDR1 SGHTA, CDR2 FQGNSA. The CDR3 loop reads CASSSAGTSGYEQYF. As DNA, the CDR3 is TGTGCCAGCAGCTCCGCCGGGACTAGCGGGTACGAGCAGTACTTC.

The gene calls are TRBV29-1 and TRBJ1-2, with 7 bases lining up with TRBD1. In germline, CDR1 is SQVTM, CDR2 ANQGSEA. The CDR3 extends over 12 amino acids. J gave up 8 bases and V 4 bases, and 7 bases lay outside the gene matches. In nucleotides, the CDR3 is TGCAGCGTTGTCCGGACAGGTCGAGGCTACACCTTC. It encodes CSVVRTGRGYTF.

There are a few counts of this clone. This rearrangement joins TRBV28 to TRBJ2-3; 13 bases map to TRBD2. V shed 3 bases and J 0 bases; nucleotides not matched to a gene: 3. Per germline, CDR1 MDHEN and CDR2 SYDVKM. The CDR3 loop spans 17 amino acids. CDR3: CASSFGTSGASTDTQYF. The CDR3 nucleotides read TGTGCCAGCAGTTTCGGGACTAGCGGGGCTAGCACAGATACGCAGTATTTT.

In this sample, this clone turned up a few times. The V call is TRBV28, the J call TRBJ1-2; 7 nucleotides agree with TRBD1. V lost 5 bases to trimming and J lost 8 bases; unmatched junction nucleotides: 14. CDR3 length equals 15 residues. Germline V CDR1 and CDR2: MDHEN, SYDVKM. Written as DNA, the CDR3 is TGTGCCAGCAGTGGCGACAGGGTTTTTGAATGGGGCTACACCTTC. Translated: CASSGDRVFEWGYTF.